This TCR beta chain appears in the sequencing data of a study of blood T cell repertoires in COVID-19. As for the study in general: Samples of COVID-19 (acute and convalescent) were obtained from the United States, Italy and Spain. T cells, B-cell-depleted T cells, or PBMCs supplied cDNA or gDNA.

As originally analysed: Reference gene primers were amplified, and this amplification served to estimate nucleated cell counts. Repertoires were generated with immunoSEQ multiplex PCR, while TCRdb's copy carries only in-frame clones and drops some. V, J and clone size are those of that table, while D and trimming were read from the DNA. Of about 76,000 clones detected, less than 95% appear once; the ten largest clones hold around 0.97%. V shed 6 bases, J shed 7 bases, and the junction held 6 bases outside the gene matches. This CDR3 contains 14 residues. The germline V gene has CDR1 MNHEY and CDR2 SVGAGI.

The source is a woman between 45 and 65 years old in a cohort sampled during active COVID-19. The V call is TRBV6-5, the J call TRBJ1-5, with 10 bases matching TRBD1. Specimen: peripheral blood. The DNA for the CDR3 is TGTGCCAGCAGACGGACAGGGGGATTACAGCCCCAGCATTTT. This gives the protein CASRRTGGLQPQHF.